This T cell receptor (beta chain) derives from a study of T cells in Graves' hyperthyroidism and ophthalmopathy. This clonotype was observed many times. Its matching antigen is unknown. Researchers took RNA transcripts and amplified the TCR beta CDR3 regions from them. Initially, a first-round RT-PCR of the TCR CDR3 employed the HTBI primer set. TCRdb re-analysed the multiplex PCR reads in MiXCR, keeping a single row per CDR3 protein. The data hold 500,000 to 650,000 distinct CDR3 sequences, with about 14% observed a single time. Among ophthalmopathy patients, the Clinical Activity Score reached at least 3, the NOSPECS grade reached at least 4, and duration remained under 3 months. Based on clinical symptoms, serum thyroxine and TRAb, thyroid ultrasound and orbital computed tomography, diagnoses were reached. The CDR3 has 18 residues. Trimming took 1 base from V and 5 from J; bases not matched to a gene: 11.

Study-wide results and caveats: In the blood, most expanded thyroid clonotypes above 0.001 appeared as well.

The V and J genes are TRBV12-3 or TRBV12-4 and TRBJ1-6; 7 bases line up with TRBD1. The sequence was obtained from a woman aged 50 to 60 with Graves' ophthalmopathy. The sample comprised blood. The CDR3 loop reads CASSLELSGGPHNSPLHF. The CDR3, as DNA: TGTGCCAGCAGTTTAGAGCTGTCAGGGGGTCCGCATAATTCACCCCTCCACTTT.